One and the same sample provided the 7 T cell receptor beta chains below, sequenced in a study of T cell repertoires in cytomegalovirus infection. TCRdb reprocessed the reads with MiXCR, giving one entry per CDR3 protein. The sample comprises about 770,000 distinct CDR3 sequences, roughly 28% of which are singletons, and about an eighth rests with the top ten. Their target antigens are unknown. Material: cultured CD8+ T cells from PBMCs, obtained from culture after CMV antigen stimulation. The receptors derive from a human donor in good health (CMV status not recorded). Some clones in this sample may be carry-over from other donors' samples.

The CDR3 DNA is TGTGCCAGCAGCCCCCCGGGGACAGAGAGAGGATTTAACTATGGCTACACCTTC. The encoded protein is CASSPPGTERGFNYGYTF. This chain joins TRBV7-9 and TRBJ1-2; 7 positions agree with TRBD1. CDR1 is SEHNR, CDR2 FQNEAQ, per germline (reference sequence). V trimming: 5 bases; J trimming: 1 base; junction bases outside the gene matches: 16. This CDR3 has 18 amino acids.

This clonotype occurred a few times. The chain links TRBV5-4 to TRBJ2-2; 9 bases are shared with TRBD1. The germline CDR1 and CDR2 sequences are SGHNT and YYREEE (reference sequence). The ends lost 4 bases at V and 3 bases at J; junction bases unmatched: 4. CDR3 length: 15 amino acids. The chain's CDR3 is CASSRTGDHTGELFF. As DNA, the CDR3 is TGTGCCAGCAGCCGGACAGGGGATCACACCGGGGAGCTGTTTTTT.

The rearrangement links TRBV5-4 to TRBJ2-7, with 9 bases identical to TRBD2. Germline CDR1 is SGHNT and CDR2 is YYREEE (reference sequence). The CDR3 is 15 residues long. V was clipped by 0 bases and J by 3 bases; unmatched bases: 4. This CDR3 is CASSLAAGGLYEQYF. DNA of the CDR3: TGTGCCAGCAGCTTGGCGGCGGGGGGGCTCTACGAGCAGTACTTC.

The chain recombines TRBV6-5 with TRBJ1-1; 7 nucleotides match TRBD1. The CDR3 contains 13 residues. CDR1 MNHEY and CDR2 SVGAGI come from the germline V gene. V lost 5 bases, J lost 7 bases, and 7 bases stayed unmatched. In nucleotides, the CDR3 is TGTGCCAGCAGTCGTGGACAGGCCTTTGAAGCTTTCTTT. Translation gives CASSRGQAFEAFF.

With respect to this clonotype: A much larger clone differs from this one at a single base, so this may be a read error. The J gene is TRBJ2-7, the V gene TRBV27; TRBD1 or TRBD2 may be the D gene (5 bases each). Trimming left V 5 bases short and J 3 bases short, with 17 bases between. The CDR3 is 15 amino acids. The germline V gene encodes CDR1 MNHEY and CDR2 SMNVEV (reference sequence). Here the CDR3 reads CASSPYGANIYEQYF. DNA for the CDR3: TGTGCCAGCAGTCCCTACGGGGCTAACATCTACGAGCAGTACTTC.

The CDR3 DNA reads as TGTGCCAGCAGCACACTTCCCCGGACAGGGAGGCATGGCTACACCTTC. This gives the protein CASSTLPRTGRHGYTF. This chain uses TRBV27 with TRBJ1-2, with 8 bases fitting TRBD1. Germline CDR1 and CDR2: MNHEY and SMNVEV (reference sequence). The CDR3 has 16 residues. V was pared by 6 bases and J by 6 bases, with 15 bases of the junction left unmatched.

This clonotype turned up a few times. The V call is TRBV29-1, the J call TRBJ1-1; D uncertain. The CDR3 runs 11 residues. CDR1 is SQVTM, CDR2 ANQGSEA, per germline. V dropped 3 bases and J dropped 6 bases, with 8 bases sitting between them. The CDR3 nucleotides are TGCAGCGTTGAGGTCGGGCCTGAAGCTTTCTTT. It is translated as CSVEVGPEAFF.